This T cell receptor beta chain was sequenced for a study of PD-1 blockade in classical Hodgkin lymphoma. Study overall: The nivolumab dose that patients received was 3 mg/kg, given intravenously every 2 weeks.

On this clone itself: Antigen unknown.

Regarding the study as a whole: Newly diagnosed patients reportedly had lower baseline TCR diversity than healthy donors.

The method was immunoSEQ multiplex PCR; TCRdb's version includes in-frame clones alone and lacks a portion of them. The table shows over 85,000 clones, with about nine tenths occurring only once. Stated time point: cycle 4 day 1 (C4D1), after 6 weeks of nivolumab. All the patients suffered relapse after autologous stem cell transplantation, and brentuximab vedotin exposure differed. Germline trimming cut 2 bases from V and 7 bases from J; bases unmatched to any gene: 10. The CDR3 sequence is 16 residues long. Germline CDR1 and CDR2: LGHNA and YSLEER. The sequences come from peripheral blood mononuclear cells (PBMCs), collected before the fourth cycle of nivolumab. This chain uses TRBV4-3 with TRBJ2-5, with TRBD1 matching over 10 bases. This clonotype was sampled from a human donor with classical Hodgkin lymphoma. Here the CDR3 reads CASSQNPGQGRWTQYF. The CDR3 nucleotides are TGCGCCAGCAGCCAAAATCCGGGACAGGGGCGATGGACCCAGTACTTC.